The next 19 T cell receptor beta chains were all read from a single sample in a study of T-cell reconstitution after alpha-beta-depleted transplantation in children. Unique molecular identifiers were used in preparing the TCRbeta library. TCRdb recomputed calls from the PCR reads with MiXCR, one row per CDR3 protein. Seen here are around 960,000 distinct CDR3 sequences, 25% to 30% observed once, and the top ten hold under 30%. The sample was PBMCs, mostly from graft donor cells, taken 360 days after TCRalphabeta/CD19-depleted stem cell transplant. The receptors were sampled from a boy less than two years old who had a stem cell transplant for SCID, so the T cells may come from the graft donor.

This clonotype was recorded many times. In nucleotides, the CDR3 is TGTGCCAGCAGCCTGACAGAGAACTATGGCTACACCTTC. Translated: CASSLTENYGYTF. V gene TRBV14 combines with J gene TRBJ1-2; TRBD1 is a possible D gene (5 bases). The CDR3 covers 13 residues. The V gene's germline CDR1 is SGHDN and CDR2 FVKESK. The V gene lost 4 bases and the J gene lost 2 bases, with 8 bases spanning the gap. Supplemented by reference TRBV14 and TRBJ1-2, the full variable domain reads EAGVTQFPSHSVIEKGQTVTLRCDPISGHDNLYWYRRVMGKEIKFLLHFVKESKQDESGMPNNRFLAERTGGTYSTLKVQPAELEDSGVYFCASSLTENYGYTFGSGTRLTVV.

The table lists this clonotype with a few counts. V and J are TRBV20-1 and TRBJ2-5; maybe TRBD2 (7 bases). V was cut by 0 bases and J by 4 bases, with 15 bases left in between. Looked up from germline, CDR1 is DFQATT and CDR2 is SNEGSKA (reference sequence). There are 15 residues in the CDR3. This CDR3 reads CSARDRGGLGETQYF. CDR3 nucleotides: TGCAGTGCTAGAGATAGGGGGGGCTTGGGAGAGACCCAGTACTTC.

The chain uses TRBV6-5 and TRBJ2-1, with 13 bases lining up with TRBD2. The length of the CDR3 is 16 residues. Losses at the gene ends were 2 bases for V and 8 bases for J; bases not matched to a gene: 6. Germline V gene sequence: CDR1 MNHEY, CDR2 SVGAGI. The CDR3 spells CASSYQWTSGGDEQFF. Written as DNA, the CDR3 is TGTGCCAGCAGTTACCAGTGGACTAGCGGGGGCGATGAGCAGTTCTTC.

This clonotype has more than one count but fewer than ten. This chain joins TRBV6-9 and TRBJ1-6, with D possibly matching TRBD1 (5 bases). Trimming stripped 4 bases from V and 11 bases from J, with 18 bases between. Looked up from germline, CDR1 is MNHGY and CDR2 is SVAAGI. CDR3 length equals 15 residues. Here the CDR3 DNA reads TGTGCCAGCAGTTTCGGGACCACTCGCGGTGCACCCCTCCACTTT. Protein product: CASSFGTTRGAPLHF.

This clonotype was counted a few times. V is TRBV12-3 or TRBV12-4 and J is TRBJ1-2; D unclear. With 7 bases removed from V and 4 bases from J, the gap between germline ends came to 13 bases. This CDR3 has 13 residues. The CDR3 nucleotides read TGTGCCAGCACTCCCCATGAAGGCTATGGCTACACCTTC. Protein sequence: CASTPHEGYGYTF.

The table lists this clonotype with a few counts. V gene TRBV28 combines with J gene TRBJ2-7; the D is unclear. The V end was cut by 2 bases, the J end by 5 bases, with 7 bases between. The V gene's germline CDR1 is MDHEN and CDR2 SYDVKM. CDR3 length: 12 residues. For the CDR3, the DNA is TGTGCCAGCAGTTTAGTTCCCGACGAGCAGTACTTC. This codes for CASSLVPDEQYF. Full variable domain (outside the CDR3, taken from reference TRBV28 and TRBJ2-7): DVKVTQSSRYLVKRTGEKVFLECVQDMDHENMFWYRQDPGLGLRLIYFSYDVKMKEKGDIPEGYSVSREKKERFSLILESASTNQTSMYLCASSLVPDEQYFGPGTRLTVT.

The table lists this clonotype with a few counts. This chain connects TRBV10-3 to TRBJ2-7; TRBD1 matches at 10 bases. V dropped 0 bases and J dropped 7; count of bases not matched to a gene: 6. This CDR3 is built from 15 residues. Germline CDR1 and CDR2: ENHRY and SYGVKD. The CDR3: CAISESRTGGSEQYF. CDR3 sequence (DNA): TGTGCCATCAGTGAGTCGAGGACAGGGGGTAGTGAGCAGTACTTC.

This clonotype has just a few counts. This rearrangement joins TRBV4-1 to TRBJ2-2; D call uncertain. The CDR3 length is 15 residues. Germline CDR1 reads MGHRA; CDR2 reads YSYEKL. V was shortened by 3 bases and J by 4 bases, with 12 bases between the two germline ends. DNA for the CDR3: TGCGCCAGCAGCCACCCGGTCGGTCCCACCGGGGAGCTGTTTTTT. This gives the protein CASSHPVGPTGELFF.

This clonotype has a handful of counts. V and J are TRBV20-1 and TRBJ2-3, with 14 bases lining up with TRBD2. Germline assignment: CDR1 DFQATT and CDR2 SNEGSKA (reference sequence). V was pared by 1 base and J by 3 bases, with 9 bases of the junction left unmatched. The CDR3 loop spans 18 amino acids. The CDR3 region is CSARGLLGLAGVTDTQYF. The CDR3 DNA follows: TGCAGTGCTAGAGGCCTTTTGGGACTAGCGGGGGTGACAGATACGCAGTATTTT.

The table lists this clonotype with a few counts. The CDR3 nucleotides read TGTGCCAGCAGCTTAAAGAGCGCCGCGAACACCGGGGAGCTGTTTTTT. Its protein product is CASSLKSAANTGELFF. The chain combines TRBV7-9 with TRBJ2-2; D gene uncertain. V was trimmed by 2 bases and J by 0 bases, leaving 10 bases between them. Germline CDR1 reads SEHNR; CDR2 reads FQNEAQ (reference sequence). CDR3 size: 16 residues.

A few counts support this clonotype. The J gene is TRBJ2-7, the V gene TRBV12-3 or TRBV12-4; possibly TRBD2 for D (6 bases). V was cut by 3 bases and J by 7 bases, with 16 bases left in between. There are 14 residues in the CDR3. The DNA for the CDR3 is TGTGCCAGCAGTTTGCCCCATCAAGGGAGGGAGCAGTACTTC. This gives the protein CASSLPHQGREQYF.

The chain employs TRBV7-3 and TRBJ2-7, with D perhaps matching TRBD2 (6 bases). V dropped 1 base and J dropped 0 bases, with 10 bases sitting between them. This CDR3 has 15 residues. Germline values: CDR1 SGHTA, CDR2 FQGTGA. The CDR3 sequence: CASSLSRETSYEQYF. For the CDR3, the DNA is TGTGCCAGCAGCTTAAGTCGGGAGACCTCCTACGAGCAGTACTTC.

The chain recombines TRBV29-1 with TRBJ2-1, with D unresolved. The germline gives CDR1 SQVTM, CDR2 ANQGSEA. The CDR3 totals 13 residues. The V end was cut by 1 base, the J end by 8 bases, with 12 bases between. The CDR3 loop reads CSVEGVRWDEQFF. The CDR3 region has the DNA TGCAGCGTTGAAGGGGTAAGGTGGGATGAGCAGTTCTTC.

The count of this clonotype is one. This chain uses TRBV12-3 or TRBV12-4 with TRBJ1-3; D is unresolved. Trimming left V 7 bases short and J 0 bases short, with 22 bases between. The CDR3 loop spans 18 amino acids. CDR3 nucleotide sequence: TGTGCCAGCACCTTTTTCCTCCGGAGGGAAACCTCTGGAAACACCATATATTTT. Protein product: CASTFFLRRETSGNTIYF.

This clonotype was picked up a small number of times. Relative to the germline gene, one junction end is altered; a read error may explain this. The chain carries TRBV7-2 and TRBJ2-3, with 12 bases aligning to TRBD2. The length of the CDR3 is 18 residues. Germline assignment: CDR1 SGHTA and CDR2 FQGNSA. The CDR3 reads CASSVAFLAGGPTDTQYF. Here the CDR3 DNA reads TGTGCCAGCAGCGTAGCCTTTCTAGCGGGGGGGCCCACAGATACGCAGTATTTT.

This clonotype was picked up a small number of times. The chain carries TRBV6-1 and TRBJ2-1; D remains ambiguous. V lost 5 bases and J lost 0, with 14 bases in between. CDR1 MNHNS and CDR2 SASEGT come from the germline V gene. The CDR3 spans 16 residues. CDR3 sequence reads: CASSPRPASSYNEQFF. DNA of the CDR3: TGTGCCAGCAGTCCCAGACCCGCGAGCTCCTACAATGAGCAGTTCTTC.

This clonotype was seen a single time. The rearrangement links TRBV5-1 to TRBJ1-4; D gene uncertain. V was pared by 8 bases and J by 8 bases, with 19 bases between. Per germline, CDR1 SGHRS and CDR2 YFSETQ. The CDR3 runs 14 residues. CDR3 in amino acids: CASQMVPQKEKLFF. The CDR3 DNA sequence: TGCGCCAGTCAGATGGTCCCTCAGAAAGAAAAACTGTTTTTT. Full variable domain (missing parts from reference TRBV5-1 and TRBJ1-4): KAGVTQTPRYLIKTRGQQVTLSCSPISGHRSVSWYQQTPGQGLQFLFEYFSETQRNKGNFPGRFSGRQFSNSRSEMNVSTLELGDSALYLCASQMVPQKEKLFFGSGTQLSVL.

A remark on this clonotype: The junction shows a germline mismatch at one end, possibly a read error. This rearrangement joins TRBV29-1 to TRBJ2-1; a weak D match, TRBD1 (6 bases). Germline CDR1 and CDR2: SQVTM and ANQGSEA. This CDR3 has 15 amino acids. CDR3 in DNA: TGCAGCGTCGAGGGACATACAGTCTCCCACAATGAGCAGTTCTTC. Its protein product is CSVEGHTVSHNEQFF.

This clonotype was picked up a small number of times. The chain employs TRBV7-2 and TRBJ2-7, with D maybe TRBD2 (5 bases). CDR1 and CDR2 (germline): SGHTA, FQGNSA. V lost 5 bases to trimming and J lost 1 base, with 15 bases between them. CDR3 size: 15 residues. The CDR3 region is CASSRAGTPSYEQYF. The CDR3 DNA follows: TGTGCCAGCAGCCGGGCGGGCACGCCATCCTACGAGCAGTACTTC.